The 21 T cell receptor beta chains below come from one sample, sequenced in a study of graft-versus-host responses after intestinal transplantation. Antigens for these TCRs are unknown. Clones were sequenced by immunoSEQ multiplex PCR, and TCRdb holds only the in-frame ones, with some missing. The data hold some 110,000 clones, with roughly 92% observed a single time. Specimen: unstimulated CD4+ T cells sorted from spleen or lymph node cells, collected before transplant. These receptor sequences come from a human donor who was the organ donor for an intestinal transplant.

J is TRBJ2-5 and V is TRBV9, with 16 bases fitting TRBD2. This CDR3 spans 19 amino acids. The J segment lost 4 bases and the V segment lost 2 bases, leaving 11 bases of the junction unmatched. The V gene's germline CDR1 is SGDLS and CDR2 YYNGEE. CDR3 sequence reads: CASSVGPGTSGRARETQYF. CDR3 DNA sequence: TGTGCCAGCAGCGTCGGTCCCGGGACTAGCGGGAGGGCCAGAGAGACCCAGTACTTC.

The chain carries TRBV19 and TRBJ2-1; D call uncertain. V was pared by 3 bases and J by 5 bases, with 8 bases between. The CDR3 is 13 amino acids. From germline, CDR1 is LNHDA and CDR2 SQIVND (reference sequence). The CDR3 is CASSILRNNEQFF. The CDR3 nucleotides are TGTGCCAGTAGTATCCTCAGAAACAATGAGCAGTTCTTC.

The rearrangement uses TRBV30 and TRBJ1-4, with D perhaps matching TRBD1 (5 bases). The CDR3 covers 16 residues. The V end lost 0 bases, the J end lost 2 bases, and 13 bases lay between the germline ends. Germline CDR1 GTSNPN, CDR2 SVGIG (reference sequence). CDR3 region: CAWSVPGARTNEKLFF. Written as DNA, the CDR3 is TGTGCCTGGAGTGTACCCGGGGCTAGGACTAATGAAAAACTGTTTTTT.

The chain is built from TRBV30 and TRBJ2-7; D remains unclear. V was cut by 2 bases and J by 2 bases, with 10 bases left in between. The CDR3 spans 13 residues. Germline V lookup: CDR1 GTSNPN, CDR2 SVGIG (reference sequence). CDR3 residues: CAWSSPSPYEQYF. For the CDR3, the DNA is TGTGCCTGGAGTAGTCCATCGCCCTACGAGCAGTACTTC.

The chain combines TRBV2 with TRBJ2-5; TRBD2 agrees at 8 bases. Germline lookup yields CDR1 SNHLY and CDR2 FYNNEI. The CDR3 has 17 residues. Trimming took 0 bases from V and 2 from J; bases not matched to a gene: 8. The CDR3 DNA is TGTGCCAGCAGTGAAGCGTCCGCCGGGAGGGCACAAGAGACCCAGTACTTC. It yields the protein CASSEASAGRAQETQYF.

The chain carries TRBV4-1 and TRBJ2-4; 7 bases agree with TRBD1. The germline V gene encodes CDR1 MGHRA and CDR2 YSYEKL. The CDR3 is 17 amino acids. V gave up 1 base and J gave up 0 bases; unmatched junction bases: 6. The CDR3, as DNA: TGCGCCAGCAGCCAAGTCGGGACAGCTTTAGCCAAAAACATTCAGTACTTC. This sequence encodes CASSQVGTALAKNIQYF.

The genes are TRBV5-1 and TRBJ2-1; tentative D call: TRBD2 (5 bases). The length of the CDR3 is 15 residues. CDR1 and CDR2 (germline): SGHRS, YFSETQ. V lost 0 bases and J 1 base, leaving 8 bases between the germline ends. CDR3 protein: CASSLGPGSYNEQFF. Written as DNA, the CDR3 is TGCGCCAGCAGCTTGGGGCCGGGATCCTACAATGAGCAGTTCTTC.

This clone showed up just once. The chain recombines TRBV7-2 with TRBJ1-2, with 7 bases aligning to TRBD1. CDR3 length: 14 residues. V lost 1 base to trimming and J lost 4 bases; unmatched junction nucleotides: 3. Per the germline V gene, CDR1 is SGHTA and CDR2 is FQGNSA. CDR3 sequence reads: CASSLEGGGYGYTF. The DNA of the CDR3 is TGTGCCAGCAGCTTAGAAGGGGGCGGCTATGGCTACACCTTC.

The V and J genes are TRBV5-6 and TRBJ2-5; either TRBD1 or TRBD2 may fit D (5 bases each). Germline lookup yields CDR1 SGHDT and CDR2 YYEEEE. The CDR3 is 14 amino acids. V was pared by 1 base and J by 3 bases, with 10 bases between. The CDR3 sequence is CASSLKGTEETQYF. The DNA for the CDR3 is TGTGCCAGCAGCTTGAAGGGGACGGAAGAGACCCAGTACTTC.

DNA of the CDR3: TGTGCCAGCAGCTTCGGGACAGGGGTCGGGGAGCTGTTTTTT. Translating it yields CASSFGTGVGELFF. This chain links TRBV7-2 with TRBJ2-2; 10 nucleotides align to TRBD1. J gave up 7 bases and V 3 bases, and 2 bases lay outside the gene matches. The V gene's germline CDR1 is SGHTA and CDR2 FQGNSA. The CDR3 is 14 residues long.

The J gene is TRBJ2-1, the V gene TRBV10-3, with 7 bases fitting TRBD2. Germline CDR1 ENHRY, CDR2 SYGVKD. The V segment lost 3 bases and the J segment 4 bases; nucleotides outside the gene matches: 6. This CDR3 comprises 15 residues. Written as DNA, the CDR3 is TGTGCCATCAGTGACGCTCCGCGGGGGTACAATGAGCAGTTCTTC. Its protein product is CAISDAPRGYNEQFF.

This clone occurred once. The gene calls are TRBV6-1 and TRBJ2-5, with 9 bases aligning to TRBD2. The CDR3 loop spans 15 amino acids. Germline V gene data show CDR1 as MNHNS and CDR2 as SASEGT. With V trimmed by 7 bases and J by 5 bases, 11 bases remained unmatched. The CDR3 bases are TGTGCCAGCAATGGAGCGGGAGGCCCCCGGGAGACCCAGTACTTC. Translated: CASNGAGGPRETQYF.

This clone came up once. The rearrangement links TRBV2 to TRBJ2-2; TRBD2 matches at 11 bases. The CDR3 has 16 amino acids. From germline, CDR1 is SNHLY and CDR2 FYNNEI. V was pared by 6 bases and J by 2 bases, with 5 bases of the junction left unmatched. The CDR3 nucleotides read TGTGCCAGCAGACGGGGACTAGCGGTTAACACCGGGGAGCTGTTTTTT. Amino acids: CASRRGLAVNTGELFF.

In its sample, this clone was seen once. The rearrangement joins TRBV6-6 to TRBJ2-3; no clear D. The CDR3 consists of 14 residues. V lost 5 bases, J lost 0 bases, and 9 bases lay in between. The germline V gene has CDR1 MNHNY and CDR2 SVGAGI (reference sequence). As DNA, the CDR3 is TGTGCCAGCAGTGAGACTCTTAGCACAGATACGCAGTATTTT. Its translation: CASSETLSTDTQYF.

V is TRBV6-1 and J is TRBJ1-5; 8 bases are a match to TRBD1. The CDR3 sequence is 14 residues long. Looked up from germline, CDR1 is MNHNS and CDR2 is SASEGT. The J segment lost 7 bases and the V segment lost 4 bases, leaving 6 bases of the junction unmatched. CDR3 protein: CASSGQGAEQPQHF. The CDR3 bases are TGTGCCAGCAGTGGTCAGGGGGCCGAACAGCCCCAGCATTTT.

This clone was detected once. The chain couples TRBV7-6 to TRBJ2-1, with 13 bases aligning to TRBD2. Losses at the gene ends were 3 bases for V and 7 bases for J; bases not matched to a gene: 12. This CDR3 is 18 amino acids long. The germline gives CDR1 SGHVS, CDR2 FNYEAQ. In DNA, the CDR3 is TGTGCCAGCAGCTTCCCCCTCGCGGGACTAGCGGGATCGAATGAGCAGTTCTTC. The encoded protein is CASSFPLAGLAGSNEQFF. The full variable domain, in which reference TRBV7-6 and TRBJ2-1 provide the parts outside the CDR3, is GAGVSQSPRYKVTKRGQDVALRCDPISGHVSLYWYRQALGQGPEFLTYFNYEAQQDKSGLPNDRFSAERPEGSISTLTIQRTEQRDSAMYRCASSFPLAGLAGSNEQFFGPGTRLTVL.

The DNA for the CDR3 is TGTGCCAACAGTCCGCCGGCAGGGGGGTTTGGCTACACCTTC. As protein: CANSPPAGGFGYTF. The rearrangement joins TRBV7-9 to TRBJ1-2; 7 bases are shared with TRBD1. V was clipped by 10 bases and J by 7 bases; unmatched bases: 15. The CDR3 extends over 14 amino acids. Germline V gives CDR1 SEHNR, CDR2 FQNEAQ (reference sequence).

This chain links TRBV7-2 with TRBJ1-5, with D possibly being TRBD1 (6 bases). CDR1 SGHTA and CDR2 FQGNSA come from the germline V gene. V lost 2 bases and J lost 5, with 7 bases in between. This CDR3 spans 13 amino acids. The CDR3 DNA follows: TGTGCCAGCAGCTTAACAGGGTATCAGCCCCAGCATTTT. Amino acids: CASSLTGYQPQHF.

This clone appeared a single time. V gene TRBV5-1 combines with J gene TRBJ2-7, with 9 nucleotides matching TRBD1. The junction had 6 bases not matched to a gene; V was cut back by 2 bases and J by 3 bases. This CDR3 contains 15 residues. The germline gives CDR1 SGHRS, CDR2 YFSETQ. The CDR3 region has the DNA TGCGCCAGCAGCTTACAGGGGGCGAGTATCTACGAGCAGTACTTC. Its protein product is CASSLQGASIYEQYF. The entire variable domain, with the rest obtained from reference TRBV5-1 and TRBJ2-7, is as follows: KAGVTQTPRYLIKTRGQQVTLSCSPISGHRSVSWYQQTPGQGLQFLFEYFSETQRNKGNFPGRFSGRQFSNSRSEMNVSTLELGDSALYLCASSLQGASIYEQYFGPGTRLTVT.

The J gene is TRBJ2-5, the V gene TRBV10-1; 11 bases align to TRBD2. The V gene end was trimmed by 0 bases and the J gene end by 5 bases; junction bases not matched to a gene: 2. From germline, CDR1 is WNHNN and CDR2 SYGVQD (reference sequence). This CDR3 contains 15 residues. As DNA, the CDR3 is TGCGCCAGCAGTGAGTCGTTAGCGGGAGGGGAGACCCAGTACTTC. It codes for CASSESLAGGETQYF.

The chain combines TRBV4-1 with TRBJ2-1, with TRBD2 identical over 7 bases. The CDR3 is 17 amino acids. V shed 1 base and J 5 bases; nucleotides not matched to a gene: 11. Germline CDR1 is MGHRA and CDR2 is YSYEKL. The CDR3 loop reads CASSQGGVGLGNNEQFF. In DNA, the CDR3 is TGCGCCAGCAGCCAAGGGGGTGTCGGACTAGGAAACAATGAGCAGTTCTTC.